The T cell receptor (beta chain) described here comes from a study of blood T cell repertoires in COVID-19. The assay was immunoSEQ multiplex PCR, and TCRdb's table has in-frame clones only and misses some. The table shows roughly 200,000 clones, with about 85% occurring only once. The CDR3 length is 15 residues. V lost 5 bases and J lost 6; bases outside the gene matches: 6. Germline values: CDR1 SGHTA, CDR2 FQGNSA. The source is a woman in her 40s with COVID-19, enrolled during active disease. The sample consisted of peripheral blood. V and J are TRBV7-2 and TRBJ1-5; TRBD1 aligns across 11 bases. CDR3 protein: CASSLGQGGSQPQHF. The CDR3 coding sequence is TGTGCCAGCAGCCTGGGACAGGGGGGAAGTCAGCCCCAGCATTTT.